This TCR beta chain appears in the sequencing data of a study of response to subunit inactivated influenza vaccine. Study-level results: Authors suggested seasonal influenza vaccinations each recruit few new T cells.

TCRdb re-derived calls from the RT-PCR reads in MiXCR, one entry per CDR3 protein. The repertoire includes hundreds of thousands of distinct CDR3 sequences, around 13% of them detected once, and 6.5% to 8% sits in the top ten. Remarks on this clonotype: The antigen is not known.

The CDR3 is 14 residues long. V shed 7 bases and J 4 bases; nucleotides not matched to a gene: 5. Germline CDR1 and CDR2: MNHEY and SMNVEV (reference sequence). The receptor was isolated from a man aged 50 or older who received an inactivated influenza vaccine. This specimen was PBMCs from blood, taken less than 15 days before vaccination. The V and J genes are TRBV27 and TRBJ2-2; 8 bases are a match to TRBD2. The CDR3 coding sequence is TGTGCCAGCAAAACAGCGGGAGCCACCGGGGAGCTGTTTTTT. This codes for CASKTAGATGELFF.